This TCR beta chain stems from a study of OX40 agonist ivuxolimab in advanced cancers. Study in general: Patients treated during dose escalation were battling hepatocellular carcinoma, melanoma, renal cell or head and neck cancer. Three patients showed partial responses: one hepatocellular carcinoma and two cutaneous melanoma cases.

V dropped 6 bases and J dropped 5; count of bases not matched to a gene: 10. This CDR3 has 16 residues. The V gene's germline CDR1 is SGHNT and CDR2 YENEEA. Study outcomes and limitations: Clonal expansion was among the lowest in partial responders at 0.1-3.0 mg/kg, especially CD8+.

Sequenced by immunoSEQ multiplex PCR; TCRdb stores in-frame clones only, minus some. The data show tens of thousands of clones, with approximately 83% seen just once and 25% to 30% held by the top ten. As to this clone: Antigen: not known.

Individuals having autoimmune disease history or systemic immunosuppression were not enrolled. The clonotype originates from an adult with an advanced solid tumor such as melanoma, head and neck, liver or kidney cancer. Sequencing used CD4+ or CD8+ T cells sorted from blood, obtained in a trial of the OX40 agonist ivuxolimab. The J gene is TRBJ2-1, the V gene TRBV11-3, with 10 bases that match TRBD2. CDR3 bases: TGTGCCAGCAGTTCTTATACTAGCGGGGTTAACAATGAGCAGTTCTTC. Encoded protein: CASSSYTSGVNNEQFF.